The 16 T cell receptor beta chains in this list originate from one sample, sequenced in a study of cytomegalovirus exposure and HLA in healthy donors. Primers for the PCR totalled 60 Vbeta and 13 Jbeta. The table came from immunoSEQ multiplex PCR; TCRdb's copy has only in-frame clones and leaves some out. The data contain about 82,000 clones, about 70% of them singletons. The source material was PBMCs. The receptor source for this set is a woman aged 50 to 60 in good health and CMV-seropositive.

The CDR3 DNA reads TGTGCCTCGGTTCGGGACAGGCGCAATGAGCAGTTCTTC. As protein: CASVRDRRNEQFF. The chain is built from TRBV28 and TRBJ2-1; 8 bases are shared with TRBD1. The CDR3 loop spans 13 amino acids. V lost 11 bases and J lost 6; bases outside the gene matches: 9. CDR1 and CDR2 (germline): MDHEN, SYDVKM.

This clone was detected ten times or more. This chain uses TRBV9 with TRBJ2-3, with TRBD2 matching over 7 bases. Trimming removed 3 bases from V and 2 bases from J; junction bases left unmatched: 9. This CDR3 is built from 16 residues. Germline V lookup: CDR1 SGDLS, CDR2 YYNGEE. CDR3 DNA sequence: TGTGCCAGCAGCGAGAGGGGAGGGAGTCCCACAGATACGCAGTATTTT. This sequence encodes CASSERGGSPTDTQYF.

V is TRBV6-5 and J is TRBJ2-1; a possible D gene is TRBD1 (5 bases). Looked up from germline, CDR1 is MNHEY and CDR2 is SVGAGI. V was clipped by 10 bases and J by 0 bases, with 13 bases between them. CDR3 length: 14 residues. As DNA, the CDR3 is TGTGCCACCCTGGGGCGACACTCCTACAATGAGCAGTTCTTC. Encoded protein: CATLGRHSYNEQFF.

This chain connects TRBV19 to TRBJ2-5, with TRBD2 as a possible D gene (6 bases). There are 14 residues in the CDR3. The germline V and J ends were trimmed by 6 bases and 3 bases, with 14 bases remaining between them. The germline gives CDR1 LNHDA, CDR2 SQIVND (reference sequence). CDR3 DNA sequence: TGTGCCAGTAGCACCCGGGCGGGAAAAGAGACCCAGTACTTC. It codes for CASSTRAGKETQYF.

This chain connects TRBV2 to TRBJ1-2; no firm D call. This CDR3 has 12 residues. V was trimmed by 0 bases and J by 8 bases, leaving 7 bases between them. The germline V gene encodes CDR1 SNHLY and CDR2 FYNNEI. Written as DNA, the CDR3 is TGTGCCAGCAGTGAAGCACGGGAGGGCTACACCTTC. Residues: CASSEAREGYTF.

The J gene is TRBJ1-1, the V gene TRBV29-1, with D tentatively TRBD1 (5 bases). The V end lost 6 bases, the J end lost 3 bases, and 11 bases lay between the germline ends. The CDR3 sequence is 12 residues long. Germline assignment: CDR1 SQVTM and CDR2 ANQGSEA. CDR3: CSVARGYTEAFF. The CDR3, as DNA: TGCAGCGTCGCCCGGGGGTACACTGAAGCTTTCTTT.

The rearrangement uses TRBV13 and TRBJ2-5; 7 positions match TRBD1. The CDR3 spans 14 residues. Unmatched junction bases numbered 8, after V lost 8 bases and J lost 2 bases. From germline, CDR1 is PRHDT and CDR2 FYEKMQ (reference sequence). The CDR3 is CASLRQGRQETQYF. The CDR3 nucleotides are TGTGCCAGCCTAAGACAGGGACGGCAAGAGACCCAGTACTTC.

CDR3 nucleotides: TGTGCCTGGAGACGCCCGGGGGGGGTAGGCTACGAGCAGTACTTC. As protein: CAWRRPGGVGYEQYF. The chain employs TRBV30 and TRBJ2-7; 8 bases are shared with TRBD2. J gave up 3 bases and V 3 bases, and 10 bases lay outside the gene matches. The germline CDR1 and CDR2 sequences are GTSNPN and SVGIG (reference sequence). The CDR3 runs to 15 residues.

The chain has TRBV16 and TRBJ1-1, with D perhaps TRBD1 (5 bases). The germline V gene has CDR1 KGHSY and CDR2 FQNENV. This CDR3 has 14 residues. Deletions cut 4 bases from V and 1 base from J, with 10 bases between. The CDR3: CASSPNQGNTEAFF. The CDR3 DNA sequence: TGTGCCAGCAGCCCTAACCAGGGGAACACTGAAGCTTTCTTT. Supplemented by reference TRBV16 and TRBJ1-1, the full variable domain reads GEEVAQTPKHLVRGEGQKAKLYCAPIKGHSYVFWYQQVLKNEFKFLISFQNENVFDETGMPKERFSAKCLPNSPCSLEIQATKLEDSAVYFCASSPNQGNTEAFFGQGTRLTVV.

This clone was seen only once. The chain employs TRBV27 and TRBJ1-5, with 7 bases fitting TRBD1. V lost 4 bases, J lost 7 bases, and 7 bases stayed unmatched. CDR3 size: 14 residues. The germline V gene has CDR1 MNHEY and CDR2 SMNVEV (reference sequence). The CDR3 loop reads CASSSFRGNQPQHF. The CDR3 DNA reads TGTGCCAGCAGTTCGTTCAGGGGGAACCAGCCCCAGCATTTT.

This rearrangement joins TRBV25-1 to TRBJ1-2; 10 bases fit TRBD1. J gave up 5 bases and V 4 bases, and 10 bases lay outside the gene matches. The germline gives CDR1 MGHDK, CDR2 SYGVNS. CDR3 length: 16 amino acids. In DNA, the CDR3 is TGTGCCAGCAGTGGCCTTGGGACAGGGGCGGTGTATGGCTACACCTTC. The encoded protein is CASSGLGTGAVYGYTF.

CDR3 region: CASYDSKGRGETQYF. The CDR3 bases are TGTGCCAGCTATGATAGCAAGGGGCGAGGAGAGACCCAGTACTTC. This chain links TRBV18 with TRBJ2-5; perhaps TRBD1 as D (5 bases). Germline V lookup: CDR1 KGHSH, CDR2 LQKENI. Trimming removed 7 bases from V and 4 bases from J, with 19 bases in between. The CDR3 loop spans 15 amino acids.

This chain uses TRBV29-1 with TRBJ2-1; TRBD2 agrees at 9 bases. Germline V lookup: CDR1 SQVTM, CDR2 ANQGSEA. The CDR3 extends over 15 amino acids. The V gene end was trimmed by 0 bases and the J gene end by 4 bases; junction bases not matched to a gene: 4. CDR3 region: CSVEEGLAAYNEQFF. As DNA, the CDR3 is TGCAGCGTTGAAGAGGGACTAGCCGCTTACAATGAGCAGTTCTTC.

This clone was counted only a few times. This chain joins TRBV4-1 and TRBJ1-1, with TRBD1 matching over 7 bases. The germline gives CDR1 MGHRA, CDR2 YSYEKL. The J segment lost 5 bases and the V segment lost 4 bases, leaving 4 bases of the junction unmatched. This CDR3 spans 13 amino acids. Here the CDR3 reads CASSRGQSTEAFF. CDR3 sequence (DNA): TGCGCCAGCAGCCGGGGACAGTCGACTGAAGCTTTCTTT.

This chain links TRBV11-2 with TRBJ2-3; 11 bases line up with TRBD2. V dropped 5 bases and J dropped 6; count of bases not matched to a gene: 16. In germline, CDR1 is SGHAT, CDR2 FQNNGV. There are 18 residues in the CDR3. As DNA, the CDR3 is TGTGCCAGCAGCCCGGAAGTAGTGGCTAGCGGGAGGTTGGATACGCAGTATTTT. This gives the protein CASSPEVVASGRLDTQYF.

The chain links TRBV5-1 to TRBJ1-1; D possibly corresponds to TRBD1 (6 bases). Trimming took off 6 bases at V and 0 bases at J, with 18 bases between the two ends. Germline V gene sequence: CDR1 SGHRS, CDR2 YFSETQ. The CDR3 runs 16 residues. For the CDR3, the DNA is TGCGCCAGCAAGGGAGGGGGGGCCGTGATGAACACTGAAGCTTTCTTT. Its protein product is CASKGGGAVMNTEAFF.